A selection of T cell receptor beta chains follows, all from one sample in a study of beta chain features in type 1 diabetes. TCRdb's copy holds only in-frame clones and misses some; the assay was immunoSEQ multiplex PCR. The repertoire holds roughly 500,000 clones, with roughly 31% as singletons. The sample was naive CD4+ T cells from blood. Source of these receptors: a man between 18 and 29 years old in good health. The CDR3 runs from the conserved cysteine through the conserved F or W. D genes are given only for firm matches. The listing skips clone size in some rows; elsewhere it reads once, few, many or a size class.

D	V	J	size	length	DNA	CDR3
.	TRBV30	TRBJ2-1	.	12	TGTGCCTGGAGTAGGACAGACAATGAGCAGTTCTTC	CAWSRTDNEQFF
TRBD2	TRBV2	TRBJ2-3	few	15	TGTGCCAGCGGACTAGCGGGAGGGCCCACAGATACGCAGTATTTT	CASGLAGGPTDTQYF
.	TRBV7-2	TRBJ2-1	.	13	TGTGCCAGCAGCTCGAGGGATTACAATGAGCAGTTCTTC	CASSSRDYNEQFF
TRBD2	TRBV7-2	TRBJ2-7	.	15	TGTGCCAGCAGCTTAGCTAGCGGGGGGAGCTACGAGCAGTACTTC	CASSLASGGSYEQYF
.	TRBV20-1	TRBJ2-3	.	11	TGCAGTGCTGAGACCCCCGATACGCAGTATTTT	CSAETPDTQYF
.	TRBV7-9	TRBJ2-3	.	18	TGTGCCAGCAGCTTAGGGCTCTCGAGGGCTTCCAGCACAGATACGCAGTATTTT	CASSLGLSRASSTDTQYF
.	TRBV30	TRBJ2-3	few	14	TGTGCCTGGACCCGGGGCCTTAGCACAGATACGCAGTATTTT	CAWTRGLSTDTQYF
TRBD2	TRBV27	TRBJ2-4	.	17	TGTGCCAGCAGTCGAAACCCGGGCCAGGGAGGGAAAAACATTCAGTACTTC	CASSRNPGQGGKNIQYF
TRBD2	TRBV7-6	TRBJ2-3	.	15	TGTGCCAGCAGCTTAGGTCTAGCGGGAGCAGATACGCAGTATTTT	CASSLGLAGADTQYF
.	TRBV10-3	TRBJ2-7	.	15	TGTGCCATCAGTGGAGGACGGGAACAACCCTACGAGCAGTACTTC	CAISGGREQPYEQYF
.	TRBV28	TRBJ1-2	.	13	TGTGCCAGCAGTTTGCAGCGTAACTATGGCTACACCTTC	CASSLQRNYGYTF
.	TRBV10-3	TRBJ1-3	few	17	TGTGCCATCAGTGAGTCGTCAGGAGCTTTCTCTGGAAACACCATATATTTT	CAISESSGAFSGNTIYF
.	TRBV28	TRBJ2-7	.	17	TGTGCCAGCAGTTTATTACAGCTGAAGGTCGGTACCTACGAGCAGTACTTC	CASSLLQLKVGTYEQYF
.	TRBV10-3	TRBJ1-3	.	11	TGTGCCAGCGCCGCGGGAAACACCATATATTTT	CASAAGNTIYF
TRBD2	TRBV10-3	TRBJ2-7	.	15	TGTGCCATCAGTTTAGGACTAGCGGGGTCCTACGAGCAGTACTTC	CAISLGLAGSYEQYF
TRBD2	TRBV10-3	TRBJ2-3	.	14	TGTGCCATCAGACCGGGACTAGCAACAGATACGCAGTATTTT	CAIRPGLATDTQYF
.	TRBV21-1	TRBJ2-3	few	17	TGTGCCAGCAGCAAAGAGCGGATAGCGGGAGGGTCAGATACGCAGTATTTT	CASSKERIAGGSDTQYF
TRBD1	TRBV29-1	TRBJ2-5	.	13	TGCAGCGGGGACAGACAGGATTTGGAGACCCAGTACTTC	CSGDRQDLETQYF
.	TRBV7-2	TRBJ2-7	.	14	TGTGCCAGCAGCCCGGCGGTAGCTCTATACGAGCAGTACTTC	CASSPAVALYEQYF
.	TRBV29-1	TRBJ2-4	.	14	TGCAGCGTTCGGCCACAGGTGGCCAAAAACATTCAGTACTTC	CSVRPQVAKNIQYF
.	TRBV7-9	TRBJ2-3	.	14	TGTGCCAGCAGCTTAGGAGGGCGCACAGATACGCAGTATTTT	CASSLGGRTDTQYF
.	TRBV29-1	TRBJ2-7	.	13	TGCAGCGTTGTCTTACGGGAGTCCTACGAGCAGTACTTC	CSVVLRESYEQYF
TRBD2	TRBV28	TRBJ2-7	.	14	TGTGCCAGCAGGTCTAGCGGGAGCCTCTACGAGCAGTACTTC	CASRSSGSLYEQYF
.	TRBV30	TRBJ2-5	few	14	TGTGCCTGGAGCAGGCTCCGGAGCCAAGAGACCCAGTACTTC	CAWSRLRSQETQYF
TRBD1	TRBV13	TRBJ2-1	.	15	TGTGCCAGCAGCCCTAGACAGGGGGCATACAATGAGCAGTTCTTC	CASSPRQGAYNEQFF
TRBD1	TRBV29-1	TRBJ2-2	few	14	TGCAGCGTTGAAGGGGGACAGGTCACCGGGGAGCTGTTTTTT	CSVEGGQVTGELFF
.	TRBV4-3	TRBJ2-1	few	14	TGCGCCAGCAGCCAAGATAATGGGGGAAGTGAGCAGTTCTTC	CASSQDNGGSEQFF
TRBD2	TRBV7-2	TRBJ2-1	.	16	TGTGCCAGCAGCTGGACTAGCGGTTCCCCTCCGGATGAGCAGTTCTTC	CASSWTSGSPPDEQFF
.	TRBV7-7	TRBJ2-7	few	13	TGTGCCAGCAGTAAAGCCGGGGGTTACGAGCAGTACTTC	CASSKAGGYEQYF
TRBD1	TRBV29-1	TRBJ2-1	.	14	TGCAGCGTTGACCCCGGGACAGGGCTCAATGAGCAGTTCTTC	CSVDPGTGLNEQFF
.	TRBV19	TRBJ2-2	few	14	TGTGCCAGTAGTATATGGTCCTCCACCGGGGAGCTGTTTTTT	CASSIWSSTGELFF
TRBD2	TRBV5-1	TRBJ2-7	few	16	TGCGCCAGCAGCTTTAGGACTAGCGGGATTAGCTACGAGCAGTACTTC	CASSFRTSGISYEQYF
.	TRBV2	TRBJ2-5	once	13	TGTGCCAGCAGTGCTCGCGGAGCAGAGACCCAGTACTTC	CASSARGAETQYF
.	TRBV7-2	TRBJ2-3	few	15	TGTGCCAGCAGCTTAATTTCAGGGGGCACAGATACGCAGTATTTT	CASSLISGGTDTQYF
.	TRBV4-3	TRBJ2-5	few	15	TGCGCCAGCAGCCAAGATTTACTGGGAATGAGAACCCAGTACTTC	CASSQDLLGMRTQYF
.	TRBV7-9	TRBJ2-1	few	11	TGTGCCGGGGACTTTTACAATGAGCAGTTCTTC	CAGDFYNEQFF
TRBD1	TRBV30	TRBJ2-7	.	15	TGTGCCTGGAGTAAGACCGGGACAGGGGGCCACAAGCAGTACTTC	CAWSKTGTGGHKQYF
TRBD1	TRBV7-2	TRBJ2-7	.	14	TGTGCCAGCAGCCAGGACAGGGGGCTGCTCGAGCAGTACTTC	CASSQDRGLLEQYF
TRBD1	TRBV18	TRBJ2-1	.	15	TGTGCCAGCTCACCAGGGACAGAGACCTACAATGAGCAGTTCTTC	CASSPGTETYNEQFF
.	TRBV25-1	TRBJ2-7	few	14	TGTGCCAGCAGTGATCGACGGGGCTCCTACGAGCAGTACTTC	CASSDRRGSYEQYF
TRBD2	TRBV9	TRBJ2-5	few	16	TGTGCCAGCAGCGTAGTGTCTAGCGGGAGTGAAGAGACCCAGTACTTC	CASSVVSSGSEETQYF